This is a list of T cell receptor beta chains from one sample in a study of control samples from healthy donors and cancer patients. Sequencing used immunoSEQ multiplex PCR; TCRdb keeps in-frame clones, though not all of them. This sample has some 79,000 clones, with 93% found just once. What was sequenced was PBMCs. Source of these receptors: a middle-aged woman with lung cancer. The CDR3 runs from the conserved cysteine through the conserved F or W. D genes are given only for firm matches. Size tells how often a clone was seen (once, few, many) or the class of an expanded clone, and some rows leave it out.

V	size	D	J	CDR3	DNA
TRBV9	once	-	TRBJ1-4	CASSWGTTNEKLFF	TGTGCCAGCAGCTGGGGGACAACTAATGAAAAACTGTTTTTT
TRBV6-2/TRBV6-3	once	-	TRBJ2-3	CASSFLELADTQYF	TGTGCCAGCAGTTTCCTAGAGTTGGCAGATACGCAGTATTTT
TRBV29-1	-	-	TRBJ2-7	CSVEDGQGPPYEQYF	TGCAGCGTTGAAGATGGGCAGGGACCCCCCTACGAGCAGTACTTC
TRBV19	once	TRBD2	TRBJ2-2	CASIPSGLAGMNTGELFF	TGTGCCAGTATCCCCTCGGGACTAGCGGGGATGAACACCGGGGAGCTGTTTTTT
TRBV6-5	-	TRBD2	TRBJ2-7	CASLGGYEQYF	TGTGCCAGCCTCGGGGGGTACGAGCAGTACTTC
TRBV6-6	-	TRBD1	TRBJ1-1	CASTLQGAGTEAFF	TGTGCCAGCACCTTACAGGGGGCCGGCACTGAAGCTTTCTTT
TRBV9	-	TRBD2	TRBJ2-1	CAPEVGTSGVYAPGEQFF	TGTGCCCCCGAGGTGGGGACTAGCGGGGTATACGCCCCGGGGGAGCAGTTCTTC
TRBV3-1/TRBV3-2	-	-	TRBJ2-7	CASSQGTVPLEQYF	TGTGCCAGCAGCCAAGGGACAGTACCTCTCGAGCAGTACTTC
TRBV21-1	-	-	TRBJ2-3	CASSKASSLGRCDTQYF	TGTGCCAGCAGCAAAGCATCATCGCTAGGGCGTTGCGATACGCAGTATTTT
TRBV29-1	-	TRBD1	TRBJ1-4	CSVVDRNDPNEKLFF	TGCAGCGTTGTGGACAGGAATGATCCTAATGAAAAACTGTTTTTT
TRBV5-1	-	TRBD1	TRBJ1-1	CASSIWTGADTEAFF	TGCGCCAGCAGCATATGGACAGGGGCGGACACTGAAGCTTTCTTT
TRBV11-3	-	-	TRBJ2-1	CASSARDGGYEQFF	TGTGCCAGCAGCGCCCGGGATGGTGGGTATGAGCAGTTCTTC
TRBV6-5	-	-	TRBJ1-1	CASSSQNTEAFF	TGTGCCAGCAGTTCGCAAAACACTGAAGCTTTCTTT
TRBV7-9	-	-	TRBJ1-2	CASSGYPVNYGYTF	TGTGCCAGCAGCGGATACCCAGTAAACTATGGCTACACCTTC
TRBV3-1/TRBV3-2	-	-	TRBJ1-2	CASSPDHIYGYTF	TGTGCCAGCAGCCCCGACCATATCTATGGCTACACCTTC
TRBV2	-	TRBD1	TRBJ1-6	CASRPRTGGNSPLHF	TGTGCCAGCAGACCTAGGACAGGGGGTAATTCACCCCTCCACTTT
TRBV3-1/TRBV3-2	-	TRBD2	TRBJ2-7	CASSQGGGGGAYEQYF	TGTGCCAGCAGCCAAGGGGGAGGTGGGGGGGCCTACGAGCAGTACTTC
TRBV11-3	-	TRBD2	TRBJ2-5	CASSPRTSGGETQYF	TGTGCCAGCAGCCCGCGGACTAGCGGGGGCGAGACCCAGTACTTC
TRBV19	-	TRBD1	TRBJ1-2	CAASPETGGFLNYGYTF	TGTGCCGCGAGCCCCGAGACAGGGGGCTTTTTAAACTATGGCTACACCTTC
TRBV10-1	-	-	TRBJ1-2	CASGTVNYGYTF	TGCGCCAGCGGTACGGTTAACTATGGCTACACCTTC
TRBV3-1/TRBV3-2	-	-	TRBJ1-2	CASSQGLWNGYTF	TGTGCCAGCAGCCAAGGTCTTTGGAACGGCTACACCTTC
TRBV5-1	-	-	TRBJ1-4	CASSWTFREKLFF	TGCGCCAGCAGCTGGACGTTCCGTGAAAAACTGTTTTTT
TRBV5-8	-	-	TRBJ2-3	CASSLTSSDPDTQYF	TGTGCCAGCAGCTTGACCAGCAGTGACCCAGATACGCAGTATTTT
TRBV28	-	TRBD1	TRBJ2-1	CASSSGTALNEQFF	TGTGCCAGCAGTTCCGGGACAGCCCTCAATGAGCAGTTCTTC
TRBV4-1	-	-	TRBJ2-6	CASSHPGRQGANVLTF	TGCGCCAGCAGCCACCCGGGGCGACAGGGGGCCAACGTCCTGACTTTC
TRBV9	-	TRBD1	TRBJ2-5	CASSGGTGPQETQYF	TGTGCCAGCAGCGGGGGGACAGGGCCACAAGAGACCCAGTACTTC
TRBV6-5	-	-	TRBJ1-1	CASRGVGTEAFF	TGTGCCAGCAGGGGGGTGGGCACTGAAGCTTTCTTT
TRBV2	-	TRBD2	TRBJ2-1	CANSLAGFDEQFF	TGTGCCAATTCACTAGCGGGGTTTGATGAGCAGTTCTTC
TRBV14	-	TRBD1	TRBJ2-7	CASSQLDRRSYEQYF	TGTGCCAGCAGCCAGCTGGACAGGCGTTCCTACGAGCAGTACTTC